This entry features one TCR beta chain sequence. The data originate from a study of CD8 T cells in Susac syndrome. The T cells that were sequenced for TCR beta were CD8+ and CD4+ cells from blood. TEMRA cells were FACS-enriched, with CD8+ and CD4+ T cells isolated negatively. A quantity of about 0.45 to 1 ug RNA underwent reverse transcription using random hexamers. TCR beta CDR3 was amplified by immunoSEQ multiplex PCR. This amplification extended across 54 Vbeta and 13 Jbeta segments. TCRdb independently ran MiXCR on the immunoSEQ multiplex PCR reads; one entry per CDR3 protein. Here the sample spans approximately 150,000 distinct CDR3 sequences, 85% to 95% being singletons. The V end was cut by 6 bases, the J end by 4 bases, with 4 bases between. This CDR3 has 11 residues. Per the germline V gene, CDR1 is MNHNS and CDR2 is SASEGT.

This chain links TRBV6-1 with TRBJ2-1; D is unclear. The sample was CD4+ T cells from PBMCs. This receptor was identified in a human donor with multiple sclerosis. In nucleotides, the CDR3 is TGTGCCAGCAGAGTATACAATGAGCAGTTCTTC. This encodes CASRVYNEQFF.